These 4 T cell receptor beta chains share one sample of origin, sequenced in a study of cytomegalovirus exposure and HLA in healthy donors (TCRdb year 2017). Libraries came from the immunoSEQ multiplex PCR assay. The multiplex PCR relied on a mix of 60 forward primers for TCR Vbeta segments and 13 reverse primers for TCR Jbeta segments. What TCRdb holds here is the immuneACCESS table cut down to in-frame rearrangements. Part of the clones is not present; checked against another copy, under half of the missing clones reflect an unresolved V gene, and the others are unexplained. Within this sample are about 120,000 clones, with over 65% of them counted one time only. The ten biggest clones cover nearly 2.5% of the sample. The sequenced sample consisted of PBMCs. The receptors were gathered from a woman younger than 30 in good health and CMV-seronegative.

This chain connects TRBV6-1 to TRBJ2-1; 13 bases line up with TRBD2. The V and J ends lost 1 base and 6 bases, in that order; junction bases with no gene match: 0. Germline V gene lookup returns CDR1 MNHNS and CDR2 SASEGT. CDR3 length: 15 residues. In nucleotides, the CDR3 is TGTGCCAGCAGTGAAGGGACTAGCGGGGGCAATGAGCAGTTCTTC. The encoded protein is CASSEGTSGGNEQFF.

J is TRBJ2-7 and V is TRBV6-1; 10 nucleotides agree with TRBD1. V shed 4 bases and J 0 bases; nucleotides not matched to a gene: 3. Per the germline V gene, CDR1 is MNHNS and CDR2 is SASEGT. The CDR3 runs to 15 residues. The CDR3 is CASSAGQGVSYEQYV. The CDR3 DNA reads TGTGCCAGCAGTGCTGGACAGGGGGTCTCCTACGAGCAGTACGTC.

Comment on this clone: Other DNA sequences within the sample encode an identical CDR3. The CDR3 DNA sequence: TGTGCCAGCAGCCCGGGACAGCAAGAGACCCAGTACTTC. It is translated as CASSPGQQETQYF. The V and J genes are TRBV7-7 and TRBJ2-5, with 7 nucleotides matching TRBD1. The CDR3 has 13 residues. CDR1 SSHAT and CDR2 FNYEAQ come from the germline V gene (reference sequence). J was trimmed by 2 bases and V by 5 bases; bases with no gene match: 2.

This chain connects TRBV5-1 to TRBJ1-5, with a tentative D call TRBD1 (5 bases). V shed 0 bases and J shed 4 bases, with 8 bases lying between them. CDR1 is SGHRS and CDR2 is YFSETQ in the germline V gene. This CDR3 comprises 14 residues. Here the CDR3 DNA reads TGCGCCAGCAGCTTGGGGGCAGGGAATCAGCCCCAGCATTTT. This encodes CASSLGAGNQPQHF.